This section outlines one T cell receptor (beta chain) sequence together with its context. The antigen remains undetermined. Primers for the PCR totalled 60 Vbeta and 13 Jbeta. TCRdb's copy holds only in-frame clones and misses some; the assay was immunoSEQ multiplex PCR. The sample's table shows roughly 190,000 clones. This sample is part of a study of cytomegalovirus exposure and HLA in healthy donors. Study-level background: Among the roughly 370 genotyped donors, 65% to 85% were placed in the Caucasian-associated ancestry cluster. General observations from the study: TRBV6-2, TRBV6-3 and some other V segments were excluded as indistinguishable. TCR sequences were mostly rare, though some public TCRs occurred in many donors. The study carried out a later analysis of TCR beta sequences. It associated roughly 17,000 of them with specific HLA alleles at a false discovery rate of 0.05.

The germline gives CDR1 SNHLY, CDR2 FYNNEI. The ends lost 4 bases at V and 3 bases at J; junction bases unmatched: 10. The CDR3 sequence is 17 residues long. V is TRBV2 and J is TRBJ2-2, with 8 bases lining up with TRBD1. Material for sequencing was PBMCs. The source of this sequence is a woman younger than 35 in good health and CMV-seropositive. The CDR3: CASSAFAGGADTGELFF. The CDR3 DNA follows: TGTGCCAGCAGTGCGTTTGCAGGGGGCGCGGACACCGGGGAGCTGTTTTTT.